This T cell receptor beta chain was identified during a study of blood T cells in healthy people across ages. A J-beta primer mix and a sample-barcoded 5' primer were used in a second PCR of roughly 6 to 12 cycles. TCRdb re-derived calls from the 5' RACE reads in MiXCR, one entry per CDR3 protein. Of over 1,200,000 distinct CDR3 sequences listed, approximately 60% were seen once; the top ten hold under 8.5%. There are 16 residues in the CDR3. Germline CDR1 is ENHRY and CDR2 is SYGVKD. The receptor was isolated from a man younger than 30 in good health. The specimen was blood. The chain carries TRBV10-3 and TRBJ2-7; TRBD2 aligns across 15 bases. Near its end, the DNA agrees better with TRBJ2-5, so the J call may be wrong. CDR3 coding DNA: TGTGCCATCAGCGTGGGACTAGCGGGGGGCTCGGAGACCCAGTACTTC. It specifies CAISVGLAGGSETQYF.